This T cell receptor (beta chain) was recorded in a study of cytomegalovirus exposure and HLA in healthy donors. About this clone itself: What it recognizes is unknown.

With 60 Vbeta and 13 Jbeta primers, the PCR was carried out. Sequencing used immunoSEQ multiplex PCR; TCRdb keeps in-frame clones, though not all of them. This sample has about 100,000 clones, with around 70% found just once. Study-wide results and caveats: Reports indicated that the classifier achieved high specificity and sensitivity in diagnosing cytomegalovirus status. Solely CMV serostatus was available to characterize immune exposure.

The CDR3 spans 13 residues. V gave up 5 bases and J gave up 1 base, with 8 bases separating them. CDR1 SEHNR and CDR2 FQNEAQ come from the germline V gene (reference sequence). The TCR was taken from a man in his forties in good health and CMV-seropositive. The chain couples TRBV7-9 to TRBJ1-2, with no clear D. The sample comprised PBMCs. CDR3 sequence: CASSPLLNYGYTF. DNA of the CDR3: TGTGCCAGCAGCCCATTACTTAACTATGGCTACACCTTC.